This T cell receptor beta chain stems from a study of blood T cell repertoires in COVID-19 (dated by TCRdb to the early 2020s). The study in broad terms: Collaborator samples came from the United States, Italy and Spain and covered acute and convalescent phases of COVID-19. The material from the prospective study consisted of cDNA or gDNA derived from T cells, B-cell-depleted T cells, or PBMCs. The dataset comprised deeply sampled blood TCRbeta repertoires from subjects exposed to, actively infected with, or recovered from COVID-19. A freely available public database, intended as a resource for researchers studying the immune response to SARS-CoV-2, is where the repertoires were released. Samples were obtained from the ongoing ImmuneRACE study (first 160 participants) and from 1,254 subjects provided by 6 global collaborators. Sample metadata almost always included a de-identified subject ID, COVID-19 status, age in years and sex. Where available, HLA class I and class II types were obtained from metadata supplied by the sample provider rather than from assay-based typing.

TCRbeta CDR3 regions were amplified from genomic DNA by means of the immunoSEQ Assay, a bias-controlled multiplex PCR. The published analysis was carried out like this. The number of nucleated cells in each sample was estimated from the amplification of reference gene primers within the assay. Sequence reads were collapsed and filtered to measure the absolute abundance of every unique TCRbeta CDR3 rearrangement. Productive Simpson clonality was computed per sample as the square root of Simpson's diversity index over productive rearrangements. TCRdb took over this immuneACCESS table, retaining in-frame rearrangements with V and J assigned. Such tables are incomplete; in checked studies, under half of the missing clones stem from an unresolved V gene, and the remainder is unexplained. The D gene and trimming were derived from the DNA, and the V and J assignments and clone size from that table. The sample yields roughly 300,000 clones; approximately 90% were counted once. Roughly 2.1% of the sample is in the top ten clones.

Overall results and qualifications from the work: How much clinical and demographic metadata was included differed by source and by participant, and the metadata was provided uncurated.

In the prospective study, participants were roughly 18 to 95 years old, resided in around 25 geographic areas of the United States, and were enrolled through a virtual design. In the prospective study, cohorts were assigned on the basis of participant-reported clinical history obtained from a screening survey and a study questionnaire. Each participant in the prospective study had whole blood, serum and a nasopharyngeal or oropharyngeal swab collected by mobile phlebotomists. Participants in the prospective study had the option to provide additional blood draws and questionnaires over an approximately two-month period. Blood samples from the prospective study were shipped frozen or at room temperature prior to DNA extraction. Here V drops 2 bases and J drops 5 bases, and the junction holds 5 bases not matched to any gene. As encoded in the germline V gene (reference sequence), CDR1 is MNHEY while CDR2 is SMNVEV. The CDR3 starts with the cysteine, ends with the phenylalanine, and has 15 residues. Solely the CDR3 DNA is kept, with 45 bases framed from the first base.

Concerning this clone itself: Its antigen remains unidentified. Within one base of it there is no much larger clone, and no base qualities were kept.

Recombination linked TRBV27 to TRBJ2-7; TRBD2 agrees with 11 junctional bases. Sample: PBMCs or T cells enriched from blood (not recorded which). The clonotype originates from a woman in her 40s with acute COVID-19. The bases read TGTGCCAGCAGTTTAATAGCGGGAGGGCCCCACGAGCAGTACTTC. This encodes CASSLIAGGPHEQYF.